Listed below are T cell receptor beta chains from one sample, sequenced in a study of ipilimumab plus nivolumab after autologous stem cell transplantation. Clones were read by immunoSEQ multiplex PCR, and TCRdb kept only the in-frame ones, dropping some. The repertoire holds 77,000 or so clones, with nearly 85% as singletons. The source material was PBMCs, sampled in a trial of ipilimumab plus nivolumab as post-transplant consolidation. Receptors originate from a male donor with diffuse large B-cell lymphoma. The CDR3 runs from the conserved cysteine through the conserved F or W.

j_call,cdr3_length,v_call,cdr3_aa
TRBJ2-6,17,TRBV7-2,CASSRVGTTSGANVLTF
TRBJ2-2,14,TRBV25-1,CASTRTGLTGELFF
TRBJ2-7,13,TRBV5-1,CASSLTSRGEQYF
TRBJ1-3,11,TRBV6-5,CASRDRNTIYF
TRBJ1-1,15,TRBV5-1,CATNKGGGSNTEAFF
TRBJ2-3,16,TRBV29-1,CSAAARAISNTDTQYF
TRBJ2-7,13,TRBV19,CASSIEERNEQYF
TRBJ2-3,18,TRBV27,CASSPRWMGAPATDTQYF
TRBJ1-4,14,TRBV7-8,CASSLRESGEKLFF
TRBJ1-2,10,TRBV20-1,CSADSGGYTF
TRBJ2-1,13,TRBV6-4,CASSEGAGLLQFF
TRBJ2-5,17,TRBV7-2,CASSLQLTAGYQETQYF
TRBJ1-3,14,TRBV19,CASSPGLSGNTIYF
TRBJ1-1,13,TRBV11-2,CASRRTGSTEAFF
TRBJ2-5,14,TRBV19,CASSIDRGTLTQYF
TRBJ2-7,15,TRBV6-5,CASSYTSGPTYEQYF
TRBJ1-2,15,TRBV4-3,CASSQVAGFSDGYTF
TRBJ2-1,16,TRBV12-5,CASGLVMGSSYNEQFF
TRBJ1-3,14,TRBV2,CASRFGVSGNTIYF
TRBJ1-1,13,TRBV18,CASSPAMNTEAFF
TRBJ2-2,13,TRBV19,CACATRNTGELFF
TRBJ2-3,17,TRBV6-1,CASSEVSSGGRTDTQYF
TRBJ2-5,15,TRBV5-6,CASILTSGVQETQYF
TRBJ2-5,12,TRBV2,CASSLLAETQYF
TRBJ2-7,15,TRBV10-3,CAISSLGQGSYEQYF
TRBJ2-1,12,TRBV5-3,CSLPRVSCEQFF
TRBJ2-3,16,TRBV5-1,CASSSAGDIRTDTQYF
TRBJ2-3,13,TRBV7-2,CASSRWGADTQYF
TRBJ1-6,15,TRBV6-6,CASSSVGQGNSPLHF
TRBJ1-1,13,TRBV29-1,CSVDPLYRGEAFF
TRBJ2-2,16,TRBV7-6,CASSPLTGADTGELFF
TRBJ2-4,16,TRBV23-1,CASSRAGGVSKNIQYF
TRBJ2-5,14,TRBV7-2,CASSLVTGQETQYF
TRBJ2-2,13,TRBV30,CAWMVGHGGELFF
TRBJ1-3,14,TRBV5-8,CASSLAGEGNTIYF
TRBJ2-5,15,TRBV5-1,CASSLEVTGVETQYF
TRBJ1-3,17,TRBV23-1,CASSLSGAQICGNTIYF
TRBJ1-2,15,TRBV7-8,CASSSDRVANYGYTF
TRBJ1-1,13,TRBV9,CASSPDTNTEAFF
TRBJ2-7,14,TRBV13,CASSSGQGAYEQYF
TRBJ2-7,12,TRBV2,CASRAGLAGALF
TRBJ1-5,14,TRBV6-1,CASSATGGNQPQHF
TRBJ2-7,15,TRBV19,CASSTAGTGVYEQYF
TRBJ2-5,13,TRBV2,CASISRTEETQYF
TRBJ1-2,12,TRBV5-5,CASSPEFRGYTF
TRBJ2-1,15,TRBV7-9,CASSSWDRGLDEQFF
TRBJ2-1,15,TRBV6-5,CASSSPGRGANEQFF